This is a list of T cell receptor beta chains from one sample in a study of identifying expanded T cells in peripheral blood. Assay used: immunoSEQ multiplex PCR; TCRdb lists only in-frame clones, some missing. This repertoire shows about 130,000 clones, 70% to 90% found once; its top ten account for approximately 8.9%. Sequenced material: blood. These receptors were obtained from a person aged 18-69 years in good health. CDR3s include the opening cysteine and the closing phenylalanine or tryptophan. The D gene is left open where the match is weak. Size is omitted from some rows. Given values are once, few, many or a class for expanded clones.

j_call clone_size d_call v_call cdr3_nt cdr3_aa
TRBJ2-7 . TRBD2 TRBV5-6 TGTGCCAGCAGCTTGTTTAGCGGGAGTCACGTTGGGGGCCCTTACGAGCAGTACTTC CASSLFSGSHVGGPYEQYF
TRBJ2-7 . TRBD1 TRBV28 TGTGCCAGCAGTTTTGCAAACAGGGGGTATACGGGGGAGCAGTACTTC CASSFANRGYTGEQYF
TRBJ1-5 . . TRBV18 TGTGCCAGCTCACCACCTCCGGGACATAGTCATCAGCCCCAGCATTTT CASSPPPGHSHQPQHF
TRBJ1-5 . TRBD1 TRBV5-5 TGTGCCAGCAGCTGGAGACCGGGACAGGGAGGGAATCAGCCCCAGCATTTT CASSWRPGQGGNQPQHF
TRBJ2-4 . . TRBV4-2 TGTGCCAGCAGCCAAGTAATAGGCCGGGAGGCCAAAAACATTCAGTACTTC CASSQVIGREAKNIQYF
TRBJ2-2 . . TRBV18 TGTGCCAGCTCACAAGAACCAAACACCGGGGAGCTGTTTTTT CASSQEPNTGELFF
TRBJ2-7 . TRBD1 TRBV9 TGTGCCAGGAATAGGGGACAGTCCTACGAGCAGTACTTC CARNRGQSYEQYF
TRBJ2-7 once . TRBV21-1 TGTGCCAGCAGCCTCAGGGGCCGGCCTGACGAGCAGTACTTC CASSLRGRPDEQYF
TRBJ2-5 . . TRBV9 TGTGCCAGCAGCGTAGGGGGCGGGGCGGACCAAGAGACCCAGTACTTC CASSVGGGADQETQYF
TRBJ2-5 . . TRBV5-1 TGCGCCAGCAGCTTGGGCCCGGTAAGGGAGACCCAGTACTTC CASSLGPVRETQYF
TRBJ2-7 . TRBD1 TRBV14 TGTGCCAGCAGCCCCTGGGGACAGGGGTTCCACGAGCAGTACTTC CASSPWGQGFHEQYF
TRBJ1-1 . . TRBV11-2 TGTGCCAGCAGGCGGGTAGTGGGGAGACAGACGGAAACTTTCTTT CASRRVVGRQTETFF
TRBJ2-5 . TRBD2 TRBV9 TGTGCCAGCAGCGTAGGGTCTAGCGGGGACGAAGAGACCCAGTACTTC CASSVGSSGDEETQYF
TRBJ2-7 few . TRBV11-2 TGTGCCAGCAGCCCGGGGTACGAGCAGTACTTC CASSPGYEQYF
TRBJ2-2 . . TRBV11-2 TGTGCCAGCAGCCCACCAGGGAGAAACACCGGGGAGCTGTTTTTT CASSPPGRNTGELFF
TRBJ2-2 . . TRBV6-1 TGTGCCAGCAGTGAATGGCCCGGGGAGCTGTTTTTT CASSEWPGELFF
TRBJ2-6 . . TRBV9 TGTGCCAGCAGCGTAGGAGGGTTCCGTGGGGCCAACGTCCTGACTTTC CASSVGGFRGANVLTF
TRBJ2-5 . TRBD1 TRBV10-3 TGTGCCATCAGTGATACAGGGGGGATAGAGACCCAGTACTTC CAISDTGGIETQYF
TRBJ2-1 . TRBD1 TRBV6-1 TGTGCCAGCAGTGAACCGGGACAGGCTAACAATGAGCAGTTCTTC CASSEPGQANNEQFF
TRBJ2-7 . TRBD2 TRBV7-9 TGTGCCACCACTAGCGGGAGGGCCTACGAGCAGTACTTC CATTSGRAYEQYF